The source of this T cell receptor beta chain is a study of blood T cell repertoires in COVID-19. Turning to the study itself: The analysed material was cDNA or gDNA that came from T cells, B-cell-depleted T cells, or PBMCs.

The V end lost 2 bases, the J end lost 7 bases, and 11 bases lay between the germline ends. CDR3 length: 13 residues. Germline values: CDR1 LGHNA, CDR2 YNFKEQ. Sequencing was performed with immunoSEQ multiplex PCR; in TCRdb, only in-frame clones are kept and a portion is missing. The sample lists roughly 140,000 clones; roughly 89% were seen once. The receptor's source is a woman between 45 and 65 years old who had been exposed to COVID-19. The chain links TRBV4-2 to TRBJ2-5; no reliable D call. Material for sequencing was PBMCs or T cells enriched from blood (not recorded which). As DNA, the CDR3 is TGTGCCAGCAGCCAATCCCCTGTTCCGACCCAGTACTTC. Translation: CASSQSPVPTQYF.